The 22 T cell receptor beta chains listed next were all sequenced from one sample in a study of monozygotic twins with inflammatory bowel disease. TCRdb re-called the 5' RACE reads and catalogs CDR3 proteins one per entry, DNA excluded. This sample's clone table lists more than 350,000 distinct CDR3 sequences. The sample consisted of blood. The source of these receptors is a human donor with ulcerative colitis or Crohn's disease, or a healthy co-twin of an affected twin (not recorded which).

This chain uses TRBV20-1 with TRBJ1-3; TCRdb proposes TRBD1, but this gene call is untestable without DNA. Germline V gene lookup returns CDR1 DFQATT and CDR2 SNEGSKA (reference sequence). This CDR3 has 12 amino acids. CDR3 sequence reads: CSATRERNTIYF.

The rearrangement uses TRBV20-1 and TRBJ1-6. The CDR3 extends over 17 amino acids. In germline, CDR1 is DFQATT, CDR2 SNEGSKA (reference sequence). The CDR3 loop is CSARDFKISGWNSPLHF.

The genes are TRBV5-6 and TRBJ1-4; as DNA is missing, the TRBD1 call by TCRdb cannot be tested. Germline assignment: CDR1 SGHDT and CDR2 YYEEEE. This CDR3 comprises 17 residues. The CDR3 reads CASSRRRPGQGSGKLFF.

This rearrangement joins TRBV12-3 or TRBV12-4 to TRBJ1-3; TCRdb names TRBD1, which stays unverified in the absence of DNA. The CDR3 contains 12 residues. CDR3 sequence reads: CAVTWRENTIYF.

The chain recombines TRBV4-1 with TRBJ1-1. CDR1 MGHRA and CDR2 YSYEKL come from the germline V gene. This CDR3 comprises 16 residues. Here the CDR3 reads CASSLGPQTPNTEAFF.

This chain connects TRBV7-2 to TRBJ2-1; checking the TCRdb D call of TRBD1 is not possible without DNA. The CDR3 is 16 amino acids. CDR1 and CDR2 from the germline V gene are SGHTA and FQGNSA. CDR3 residues: CASTALTGGPSNEQFF.

V is TRBV4-1 and J is TRBJ1-4. Per germline, CDR1 MGHRA and CDR2 YSYEKL. The CDR3 has 15 amino acids. CDR3: CASSQDLGFNEKLFF.

The CDR3 here is CASSLSTSGYNEQFF. The V gene is TRBV5-1, the J gene TRBJ2-1; TCRdb's D gene call, TRBD2, goes unchecked for lack of DNA. Germline lookup yields CDR1 SGHRS and CDR2 YFSETQ. The CDR3 loop spans 15 amino acids.

V and J are TRBV5-5 and TRBJ1-5; TCRdb proposes TRBD1, but this gene call is untestable without DNA. Germline V CDR1 and CDR2: SGHKS, YYEKEE (reference sequence). This CDR3 contains 15 residues. The CDR3 loop is CASSLYGQYDQPQHF.

The chain has TRBV7-2 and TRBJ2-1; TCRdb names TRBD1, which stays unverified in the absence of DNA. This CDR3 spans 15 amino acids. Germline assignment: CDR1 SGHTA and CDR2 FQGNSA. CDR3: CASSSPGQGFNEQFF.

The chain couples TRBV2 to TRBJ2-5. Germline lookup yields CDR1 SNHLY and CDR2 FYNNEI. CDR3 length: 12 amino acids. CDR3 in amino acids: CAGSVGYGTQYF.

The rearrangement links TRBV4-2 to TRBJ2-3; TCRdb gives TRBD2 as the D gene, but with no DNA this cannot be confirmed. The CDR3 totals 18 residues. CDR1 is LGHNA, CDR2 YNFKEQ, per germline. The CDR3 reads CASSQDGTSGGAIDTQYF.

V is TRBV6-6 and J is TRBJ1-5; TCRdb gives TRBD1 as the D gene, but with no DNA this cannot be confirmed. This CDR3 contains 13 residues. The germline V gene encodes CDR1 MNHNY and CDR2 SVGAGI (reference sequence). The CDR3: CASSVSGGQPQHF.

The chain carries TRBV12-3 or TRBV12-4 and TRBJ1-4. This CDR3 comprises 13 residues. CDR3 residues: CASSLAVNEKLFF.

V is TRBV27 and J is TRBJ1-5; with no DNA, the TCRdb D assignment of TRBD1 cannot be verified. The germline V gene has CDR1 MNHEY and CDR2 SMNVEV (reference sequence). The CDR3 consists of 15 residues. The CDR3 sequence: CASSLSSGSNQPQHF.

The CDR3 sequence is CASSVQGLSNQPQHF. The chain joins TRBV28 to TRBJ1-5; TCRdb selects TRBD1, and the lack of DNA leaves this call unchecked. Germline assignment: CDR1 MDHEN and CDR2 SYDVKM. CDR3 size: 15 residues.

This chain connects TRBV9 to TRBJ2-3; without DNA, the TCRdb call of TRBD2 cannot be checked. In germline, CDR1 is SGDLS, CDR2 YYNGEE. CDR3 size: 15 residues. This chain's CDR3 is CASSGRASGTDTQYF.

This sequence joins TRBV12-3 or TRBV12-4 and TRBJ2-7; TCRdb designates TRBD1, a call that cannot be tested without DNA. The CDR3 covers 15 residues. The CDR3: CASSLRSPISYEQYF.

The chain combines TRBV11-1 with TRBJ2-1; TCRdb calls TRBD1, which cannot be checked without DNA. The CDR3 has 15 residues. The germline CDR1 and CDR2 sequences are SGHAT and FQDESV (reference sequence). The chain's CDR3 is CASSLRKGGHNEQFF. Drawing the rest from reference TRBV11-1 and TRBJ2-1, the complete variable domain is EAEVAQSPRYKITEKSQAVAFWCDPISGHATLYWYRQILGQGPELLVQFQDESVVDDSQLPKDRFSAERLKGVDSTLKIQPAELGDSAMYLCASSLRKGGHNEQFFGPGTRLTVL.

V and J are TRBV4-2 and TRBJ1-2; lacking DNA, the TRBD1 call made by TCRdb goes unchecked. Germline CDR1 reads LGHNA; CDR2 reads YNFKEQ. CDR3 length equals 15 residues. The CDR3 spells CASSPTGALLSGYTF.

The V and J genes are TRBV29-1 and TRBJ2-7; TCRdb outputs TRBD2, but without DNA this stays unchecked. There are 14 residues in the CDR3. Germline V gene data show CDR1 as SQVTM and CDR2 as ANQGSEA. The CDR3 protein is CSTRETSGSYEQYF.

J is TRBJ1-1 and V is TRBV7-9. Germline CDR1 and CDR2: SEHNR and FQNEAQ (reference sequence). CDR3 length equals 12 residues. The CDR3 sequence is CASSPQRDEAFF.